This T cell receptor (beta chain) originates from a study of blood T cell repertoires in COVID-19. TCRdb's copy holds only in-frame clones and misses some; the assay was immunoSEQ multiplex PCR. The sample shows about 310,000 clones, roughly 91% of them seen only once. Participants had their cohort set by participant-reported clinical history. V dropped 2 bases and J dropped 2 bases, with 10 bases sitting between them. The CDR3 has 14 residues. Looked up from germline, CDR1 is SGHAT and CDR2 is FQNNGV. The V and J genes are TRBV11-2 and TRBJ2-7; a weak D match, TRBD2 (5 bases). Sequences were obtained from PBMCs or T cells enriched from blood (not recorded which). The sequence derives from a woman in her 30s who had recovered from COVID-19. In DNA, the CDR3 is TGTGCCAGCAGCTTAAGAGGGCGAGCCTACGAGCAGTACTTC. It codes for CASSLRGRAYEQYF.